The sequence of this T cell receptor (beta chain) was determined in a study of T cells after yellow fever vaccination. The V gene lost 6 bases and the J gene lost 9 bases, with 9 bases spanning the gap. The CDR3 contains 11 residues. Per the germline V gene, CDR1 is MGHDK and CDR2 is SYGVNS. Each CDR3 protein is one row after TCRdb ran MiXCR on the 5' RACE reads. The table includes some 500,000 distinct CDR3 sequences, about 13% detected once. This clonotype has just a few counts. The origin of this receptor is a man younger than 40 who received the YFV17D yellow fever vaccine. Material: PBMCs, obtained on the day of the yellow fever booster vaccination. This chain uses TRBV25-1 with TRBJ2-1; D call uncertain. CDR3 sequence reads: CASRAVGEQFF. Here the CDR3 DNA reads TGTGCCAGCAGGGCTGTTGGTGAGCAGTTCTTC.